These T cell receptor beta chains were read from a single sample in a study of regulatory T cells in long-lasting Graves disease. MiXCR, run by TCRdb on the multiplex PCR reads, gives a single entry per CDR3 protein. Among about 310,000 distinct CDR3 sequences listed, under 25% were seen once. The sample in question was peripheral blood mononuclear cells (PBMCs), obtained when the disease was refractory, from a patient treated with antithyroid drugs. These receptors were obtained from a female donor with Graves disease. Both conserved end residues are part of each CDR3. The D gene is left open where the match is weak. Clone size is stated in some rows and not others, as once, few, many or a class when expanded.

>TRBD1|TRBV12-3/TRBV12-4|many|TRBJ1-5
TGTGCCAGCAGCCCCGACAGGGTTCAGCCCCAGCATTTT
CASSPDRVQPQHF
>TRBD1|TRBV11-2|-|TRBJ2-2
TGTGCCAGCAGTCGTACCGGGACAGGCACCGGGGAGCTGTTTTTT
CASSRTGTGTGELFF
>-|TRBV7-2|-|TRBJ1-1
TGTGCCAGCAGCCCAGGGTTGAGGGCTGAAGCTTTCTTT
CASSPGLRAEAFF
>-|TRBV20-1|-|TRBJ2-7
TGCAGTGCAACAGTAGATCCGGGACACCCCTACGAGCAGTACTTC
CSATVDPGHPYEQYF
>TRBD2|TRBV18|-|TRBJ2-7
TGTGCCAGCTCACCACGAGCGGCGGAGGGCGGGGGCGAGCAGTACTTC
CASSPRAAEGGGEQYF
>-|TRBV5-1|many|TRBJ1-1
TGCGCCAGCAGCTTGGTTGACCTGGACACTGAAGCTTTCTTT
CASSLVDLDTEAFF
>-|TRBV27|many|TRBJ2-7
TGTGCCAGCAGTTCGCCGGGACAAAGCTACGAGCAGTACTTC
CASSSPGQSYEQYF
>-|TRBV29-1|few|TRBJ2-6
TGCAGCGTTGAATCCCGGGCCAACGTCCTGACTTTC
CSVESRANVLTF
>-|TRBV9|few|TRBJ1-6
TGTGCCAGCAGCGCGCAAGACAGCCATAATTCACCCCTCCACTTT
CASSAQDSHNSPLHF
>TRBD2|TRBV4-1|-|TRBJ2-5
TGCGCCAGTAAACCGGGACTAGCGGCGGAGACCCAGTACTTC
CASKPGLAAETQYF
>-|TRBV7-8|many|TRBJ1-4
TGTGCCAGCAGTCCGCGGGACGACCCTGCAACTAATGAAAAACTGTTTTTT
CASSPRDDPATNEKLFF
>TRBD2|TRBV7-9|-|TRBJ2-1
TGTGCCAGCAGCCCCGTTGGACTAGTGGTTTACAATGAGCAGTTCTTC
CASSPVGLVVYNEQFF
>-|TRBV20-1|-|TRBJ2-7
TGCAGTGCTAGCGAGACCTACGAGCAGTACTTC
CSASETYEQYF
>-|TRBV9|few|TRBJ1-3
TGTGCCAGCAGCGTAGCGCATCGCGGAAACACCATATATTTT
CASSVAHRGNTIYF
>-|TRBV27|-|TRBJ1-6
TGTGCCAGCAGCCGGTCCCGCCCGACTCTTAATTCACCCCTCCACTTT
CASSRSRPTLNSPLHF
>TRBD2|TRBV18|-|TRBJ2-1
TGTGCCAGCTCGCGGTTGGCTAGCGGGACCTACAATGAGCAGTTCTTC
CASSRLASGTYNEQFF
>-|TRBV20-1|-|TRBJ1-4
TGCAGTGCTAGTCAGCGGGGTGAAAAACTGTTTTTT
CSASQRGEKLFF
>TRBD1|TRBV7-2|many|TRBJ2-7
TGTGCCAGCAGCGTCGACAGGGCTTCCTACGAGCAGTACTTC
CASSVDRASYEQYF
>TRBD2|TRBV3-1|many|TRBJ2-7
TGTGCCAGCAGCCAAGGAGTGGGAGGGCGTAGGTACGAGCAGTACTTC
CASSQGVGGRRYEQYF
>TRBD2|TRBV11-2|few|TRBJ2-5
TGTGCCAGCAGCAAATCTCCGGACGGGAGGGAGACCCAGTACTTC
CASSKSPDGRETQYF
>-|TRBV10-1|many|TRBJ2-2
TGCGCCAGCAGCCCGGGACAGAACACCGGGGAGCTGTTTTTT
CASSPGQNTGELFF
>TRBD1|TRBV13|-|TRBJ2-5
TGTGCCAGCAGCACCCAGACAGGGGGGGGCGAGACCCAGTACTTC
CASSTQTGGGETQYF
>-|TRBV7-2|-|TRBJ2-1
TGTGCCAGCAGCTTAGGCGGGACGGGGGGCTTCAATGAGCAGTTCTTC
CASSLGGTGGFNEQFF
>-|TRBV12-3/TRBV12-4|few|TRBJ2-7
TGTGCCAGCAGTGCGGGCCTCTCCTACGAGCAGTACTTC
CASSAGLSYEQYF
>TRBD2|TRBV5-5|many|TRBJ2-7
TGTGCCAGTAGACGAATAGCGGGGCCCTACGAGCAGTACTTC
CASRRIAGPYEQYF
>TRBD2|TRBV14|-|TRBJ2-7
TGTGCCAGCAGCCAAGTTCGGCTGCAGGGACTAAGCTCCTACGAGCAGTACTTC
CASSQVRLQGLSSYEQYF
>-|TRBV29-1|few|TRBJ2-7
TGCAGCGTTGGGACGACTTACGAGCAGTACTTC
CSVGTTYEQYF
>-|TRBV20-1|once|TRBJ2-1
TGCAGTGCTAGTTTGTGGGAGCAAGGTTTCGATGAGCAGTTCTTC
CSASLWEQGFDEQFF
>-|TRBV28|many|TRBJ1-1
TGTGCCCGGTTCTTCACGGAGACTGAAGCTTTCTTT
CARFFTETEAFF
>-|TRBV28|-|TRBJ2-1
TGTGCCAGCAGTTCTCCGCGGGACGCCATTATCCATGAGCAGTTCTTC
CASSSPRDAIIHEQFF
>-|TRBV7-6|many|TRBJ2-7
TGTGCCAGCAGCCTATGGGGATGGGCCGACGAGCAGTACTTC
CASSLWGWADEQYF
>TRBD1|TRBV4-3|few|TRBJ1-6
TGCGCCAGCAGCCCTACAGGGGGCCCGGCCGGGTTCTTT
CASSPTGGPAGFF
>TRBD2|TRBV20-1|-|TRBJ2-7
TGCAGTGCTAGGAGTCTTGGGGGACTAGCGGGAGGGAGCTCCTACGAGCAGTACTTC
CSARSLGGLAGGSSYEQYF
>TRBD2|TRBV10-3|few|TRBJ2-7
TGTGCCATCAGTGAGTCAGCGGGAGACGATTACTACGAGCAGTACTTC
CAISESAGDDYYEQYF
>-|TRBV28|many|TRBJ2-5
TGTGCCAGCAGTTCCCCCCTACAAGAGACCCAGTACTTC
CASSSPLQETQYF
>-|TRBV7-9|few|TRBJ1-2
TGTGCCAGCAGCGGCCAGATGATCTATGGCTACACCTTC
CASSGQMIYGYTF
>-|TRBV28|many|TRBJ1-6
TGTGCCAGCCACCCGGGTCCCGATAGTTCACCCCTCCACTTT
CASHPGPDSSPLHF
>-|TRBV6-1|few|TRBJ2-7
TGTGCCAGCAGCCCCGGACAGGGAGGGGTGCAGTACTTC
CASSPGQGGVQYF
>-|TRBV9|many|TRBJ2-5
TGTGCCAGCAGCTTGCGAACGGGGCAAGAGACCCAGTACTTC
CASSLRTGQETQYF
>-|TRBV30|-|TRBJ2-1
TGTGCCTGGAGTGGGACCTACAATGAGCAGTTCTTC
CAWSGTYNEQFF
>-|TRBV27|many|TRBJ2-4
TGTGCCAGCAGCGAACATAGGTCGGCCAAAAACATTCAGTACTTC
CASSEHRSAKNIQYF
>TRBD1|TRBV29-1|few|TRBJ2-5
TGCAGCGTTGTCCCCACCAGGGGGCGCGGGGAGACCCAGTACTTC
CSVVPTRGRGETQYF
>-|TRBV29-1|few|TRBJ1-4
TGCAGCGTTGAGGTTAGCGGCAATGAAAAACTGTTTTTT
CSVEVSGNEKLFF
>-|TRBV14|few|TRBJ1-1
TGTGCCAGCAGCCCCGACAGGCGGATGCCTGAAGCTTTCTTT
CASSPDRRMPEAFF
>-|TRBV6-2/TRBV6-3|many|TRBJ1-1
TGTGCCAGCAGTTACCCCCCGACCGACCACGTGGTAGCTTTCTTT
CASSYPPTDHVVAFF
>TRBD2|TRBV2|-|TRBJ2-6
TGTGCCAGCAGCCGCTTGGGGCTAGCGGGAGTATCTGGGGCCAACGTCCTGACTTTC
CASSRLGLAGVSGANVLTF
>TRBD2|TRBV4-2|-|TRBJ2-5
TGTGCCAGCAGTTCGAAGGGACTAGCGGGAGGTCAGACAGAGACCCAGTACTTC
CASSSKGLAGGQTETQYF
>TRBD2|TRBV5-1|once|TRBJ2-1
TGCGCCAGCAGCCCGGAAGCGGGAGTGCCAGTGCGTAACAATGAGCAGTTCTTC
CASSPEAGVPVRNNEQFF
>-|TRBV27|many|TRBJ1-4
TGTGCCAGCAGTGGTGGCGGGAGTACCGAAAAACTGTTTTTT
CASSGGGSTEKLFF
>TRBD1|TRBV19|many|TRBJ2-5
TGTGCCAGTAGTATCGGACAGGGCTTTTCAGAGACCCAGTACTTC
CASSIGQGFSETQYF
>-|TRBV6-5|-|TRBJ1-2
TGTGCCAGCAGTTTCGGAGAATTCTATGGCTACACCTTC
CASSFGEFYGYTF
>-|TRBV20-1|many|TRBJ1-1
TGCAGTGCTAGAGACAGGGAGCTGAACACTGAAGCTTTCTTT
CSARDRELNTEAFF
>-|TRBV6-1|few|TRBJ1-1
TGTGCCAGCAGAGACCCCCTAACTGAAGCTTTCTTT
CASRDPLTEAFF
>TRBD1|TRBV6-1|few|TRBJ1-1
TGTGCCAGCAGTGACACGAACAGGGGTACTGAAGCTTTCTTT
CASSDTNRGTEAFF